This T cell receptor beta chain originates from a study of blood T cell repertoires in COVID-19. Turning to the study itself: The cDNA or gDNA used as material had been derived from T cells, B-cell-depleted T cells, or PBMCs.

Losses at the gene ends were 6 bases for V and 6 bases for J; bases not matched to a gene: 7. Germline V gene lookup returns CDR1 SGHTA and CDR2 FQGNSA. This CDR3 has 13 amino acids. Source study methods: Researchers report that nucleated cell counts were estimated from reference gene primer amplification. TCRdb's table, derived via immunoSEQ multiplex PCR, lists solely in-frame clones and lacks some. The D gene and trimming were derived from the DNA, and the V and J assignments and clone size from that table. The data show about 240,000 clones, more than 75% seen once. Sequenced: peripheral blood. The chain links TRBV7-2 to TRBJ1-1, with 7 bases identical to TRBD1. This TCR was recovered from an elderly man with acute or convalescent COVID-19. The CDR3 nucleotides are TGTGCCAGCAGTCGCGACAGGGCCGCTGAAGCTTTCTTT. This encodes CASSRDRAAEAFF.